This TCR beta chain appears in the sequencing data of a study of T cell responses to AZD1222 COVID-19 vaccine. The method was immunoSEQ multiplex PCR; TCRdb's version includes in-frame clones alone and lacks a portion of them. The sample lists around 63,000 clones; about 85% were seen once. In germline, CDR1 is SGHTS, CDR2 YDEGEE. V was clipped by 0 bases and J by 2 bases, with 9 bases between them. The CDR3 is made up of 15 amino acids. This clonotype was obtained from an adult in good health. The chain links TRBV5-8 to TRBJ1-5, with D uncertain. This specimen consisted of peripheral blood, obtained on day 0 of AZD1222 vaccination. In DNA form, the CDR3 reads TGTGCCAGCAGCTTGGCCGAATCGGGCAATCAGCCCCAGCATTTT. Residues: CASSLAESGNQPQHF.